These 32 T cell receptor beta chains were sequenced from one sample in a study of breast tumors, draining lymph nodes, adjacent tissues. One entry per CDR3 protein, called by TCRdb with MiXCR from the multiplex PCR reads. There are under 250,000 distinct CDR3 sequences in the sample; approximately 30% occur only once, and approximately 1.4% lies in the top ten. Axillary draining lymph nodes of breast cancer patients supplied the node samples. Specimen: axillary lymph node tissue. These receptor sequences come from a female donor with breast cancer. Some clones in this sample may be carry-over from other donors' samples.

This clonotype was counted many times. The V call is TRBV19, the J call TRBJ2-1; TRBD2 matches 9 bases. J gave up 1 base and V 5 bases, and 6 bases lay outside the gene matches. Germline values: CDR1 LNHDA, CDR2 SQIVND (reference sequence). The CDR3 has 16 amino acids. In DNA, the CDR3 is TGTGCCAGTAGTCCCCTAGCGGGATTGTCCTACAATGAGCAGTTCTTC. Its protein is CASSPLAGLSYNEQFF.

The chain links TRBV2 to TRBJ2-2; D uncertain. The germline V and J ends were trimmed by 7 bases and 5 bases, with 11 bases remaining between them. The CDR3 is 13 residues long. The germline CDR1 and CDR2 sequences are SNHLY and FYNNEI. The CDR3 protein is CASTRVGTGELFF. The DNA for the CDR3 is TGTGCCAGCACCCGGGTCGGGACCGGGGAGCTGTTTTTT.

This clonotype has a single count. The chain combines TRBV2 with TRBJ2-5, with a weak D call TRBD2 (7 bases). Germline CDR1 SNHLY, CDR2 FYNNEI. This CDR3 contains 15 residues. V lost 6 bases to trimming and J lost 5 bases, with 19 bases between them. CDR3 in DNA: TGTGCCAGCAGAGGTTCCATGGGGGGGGCCGAGACCCAGTACTTC. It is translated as CASRGSMGGAETQYF.

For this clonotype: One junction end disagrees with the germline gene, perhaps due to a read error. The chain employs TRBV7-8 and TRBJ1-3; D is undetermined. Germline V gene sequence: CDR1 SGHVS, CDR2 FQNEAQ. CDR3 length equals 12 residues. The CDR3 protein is CDSSLSGSTIYF. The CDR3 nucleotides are TGTGACAGCAGCTTATCGGGAAGCACCATATATTTT.

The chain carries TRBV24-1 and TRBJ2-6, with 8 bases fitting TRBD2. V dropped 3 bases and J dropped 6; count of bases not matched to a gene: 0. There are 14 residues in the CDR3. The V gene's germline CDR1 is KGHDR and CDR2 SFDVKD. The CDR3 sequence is CATSDGLAANVLTF. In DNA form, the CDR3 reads TGTGCCACCAGTGATGGACTAGCGGCCAACGTCCTGACTTTC.

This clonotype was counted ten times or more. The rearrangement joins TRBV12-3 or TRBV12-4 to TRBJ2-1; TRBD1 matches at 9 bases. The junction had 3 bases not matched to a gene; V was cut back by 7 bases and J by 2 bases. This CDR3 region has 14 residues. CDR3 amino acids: CASNRDRAYNEQFF. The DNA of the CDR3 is TGTGCCAGCAACCGGGACAGGGCCTACAATGAGCAGTTCTTC.

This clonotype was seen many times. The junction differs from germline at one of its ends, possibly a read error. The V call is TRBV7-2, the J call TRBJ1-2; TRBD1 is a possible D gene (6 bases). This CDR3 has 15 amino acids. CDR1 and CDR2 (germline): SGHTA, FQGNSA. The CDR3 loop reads CASSLVSGASMGYPF. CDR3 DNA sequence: TGTGCCAGCAGCTTAGTATCGGGGGCGTCTATGGGCTACCCCTTC.

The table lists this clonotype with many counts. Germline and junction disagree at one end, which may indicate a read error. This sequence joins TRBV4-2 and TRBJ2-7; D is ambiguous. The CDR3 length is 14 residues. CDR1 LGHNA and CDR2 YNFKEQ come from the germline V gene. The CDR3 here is CASSQEKLGYEQCF. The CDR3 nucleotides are TGTGCCAGCAGCCAAGAAAAGCTCGGTTACGAGCAGTGCTTC.

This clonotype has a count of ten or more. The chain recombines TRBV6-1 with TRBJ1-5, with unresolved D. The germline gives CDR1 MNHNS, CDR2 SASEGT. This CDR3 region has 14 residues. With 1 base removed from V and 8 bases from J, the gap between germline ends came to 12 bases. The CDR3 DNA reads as TGTGCCAGCAGTGAAGTGTGGGCCCTGGAGCCCCAGCATTTT. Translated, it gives CASSEVWALEPQHF.

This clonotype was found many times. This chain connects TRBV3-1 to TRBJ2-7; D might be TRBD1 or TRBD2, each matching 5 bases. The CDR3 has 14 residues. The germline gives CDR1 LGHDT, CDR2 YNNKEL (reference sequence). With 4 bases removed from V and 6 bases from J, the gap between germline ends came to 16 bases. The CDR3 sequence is CASSRGTRGFEQYF. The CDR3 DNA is TGTGCCAGCAGCCGGGGGACGCGCGGGTTCGAGCAGTACTTC.

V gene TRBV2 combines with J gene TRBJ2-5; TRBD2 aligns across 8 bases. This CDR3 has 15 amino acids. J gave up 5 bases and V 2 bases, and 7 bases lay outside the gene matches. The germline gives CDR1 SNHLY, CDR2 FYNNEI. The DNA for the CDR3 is TGTGCCAGCAGTGAATGGGGGACTAGAGGGGAGACCCAGTACTTC. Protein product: CASSEWGTRGETQYF.

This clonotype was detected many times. This CDR3 is CAWSVNSAEPQHF. The CDR3 coding sequence is TGTGCCTGGAGTGTAAACAGCGCAGAGCCCCAGCATTTT. V gene TRBV30 combines with J gene TRBJ1-5; D remains unclear. This CDR3 spans 13 amino acids. The V gene's germline CDR1 is GTSNPN and CDR2 SVGIG (reference sequence). V shed 0 bases and J shed 8 bases, with 11 bases lying between them. The variable domain in full, completed from reference TRBV30 and TRBJ1-5, reads SQTIHQWPATLVQPVGSPLSLECTVEGTSNPNLYWYRQAAGRGLQLLFYSVGIGQISSEVPQNLSASRPQDRQFILSSKKLLLSDSGFYLCAWSVNSAEPQHFGDGTRLSIL.

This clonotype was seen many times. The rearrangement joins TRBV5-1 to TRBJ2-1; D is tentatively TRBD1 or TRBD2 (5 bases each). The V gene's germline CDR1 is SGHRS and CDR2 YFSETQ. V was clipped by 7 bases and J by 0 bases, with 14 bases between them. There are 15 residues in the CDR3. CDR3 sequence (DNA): TGCGCCAGCGGTCCCCGGGACCCCTCCTACAATGAGCAGTTCTTC. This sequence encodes CASGPRDPSYNEQFF.

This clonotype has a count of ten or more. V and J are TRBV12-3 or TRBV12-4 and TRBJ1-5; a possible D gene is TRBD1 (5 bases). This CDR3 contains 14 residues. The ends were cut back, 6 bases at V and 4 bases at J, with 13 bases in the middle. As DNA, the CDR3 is TGTGCCAGCAGCCCAGGGTTAGCGAATCAGCCCCAGCATTTT. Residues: CASSPGLANQPQHF.

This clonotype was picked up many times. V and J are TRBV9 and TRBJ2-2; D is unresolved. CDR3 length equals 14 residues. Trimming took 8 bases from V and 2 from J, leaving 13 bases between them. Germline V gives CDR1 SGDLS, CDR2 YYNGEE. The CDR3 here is CASNILGNTGELFF. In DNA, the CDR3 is TGTGCCAGTAATATTCTCGGAAACACCGGGGAGCTGTTTTTT.

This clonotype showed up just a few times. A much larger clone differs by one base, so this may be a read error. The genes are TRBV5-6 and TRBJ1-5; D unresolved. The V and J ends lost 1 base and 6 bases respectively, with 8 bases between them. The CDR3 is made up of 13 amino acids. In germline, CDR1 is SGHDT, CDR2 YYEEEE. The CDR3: CASSLRDTQPQHF. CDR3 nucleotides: TGTGCCAGCAGCTTGCGAGACACTCAGCCCCAGCATTTT.

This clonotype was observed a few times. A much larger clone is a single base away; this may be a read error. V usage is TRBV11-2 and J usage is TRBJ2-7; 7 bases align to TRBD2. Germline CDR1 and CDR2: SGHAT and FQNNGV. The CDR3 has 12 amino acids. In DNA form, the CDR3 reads TGTGCCAGCAGCTGGGAGGGCTACGCGCAGTACTTC. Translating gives CASSWEGYAQYF.

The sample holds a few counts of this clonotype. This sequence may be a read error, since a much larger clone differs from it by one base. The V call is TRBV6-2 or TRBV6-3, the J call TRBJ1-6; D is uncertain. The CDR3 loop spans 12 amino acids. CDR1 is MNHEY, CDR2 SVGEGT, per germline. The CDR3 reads CASSHSGAPLHF. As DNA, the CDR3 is TGTGCCAGCAGTCACTCGGGTGCACCCCTCCACTTT.

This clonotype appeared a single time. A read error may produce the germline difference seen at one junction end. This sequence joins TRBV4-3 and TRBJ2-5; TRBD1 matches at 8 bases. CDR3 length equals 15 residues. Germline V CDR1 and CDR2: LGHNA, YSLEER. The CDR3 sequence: CASGQGAGNQETQYF. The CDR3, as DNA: TGCGCCAGCGGCCAGGGGGCGGGAAACCAAGAGACCCAGTACTTC.

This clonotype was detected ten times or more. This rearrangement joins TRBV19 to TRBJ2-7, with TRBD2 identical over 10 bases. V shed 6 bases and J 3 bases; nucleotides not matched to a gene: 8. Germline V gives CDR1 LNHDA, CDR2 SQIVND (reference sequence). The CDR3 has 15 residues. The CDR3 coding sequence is TGTGCCAGTAGCTACGGGACTAGCGTTTACTACGAGCAGTACTTC. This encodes CASSYGTSVYYEQYF.

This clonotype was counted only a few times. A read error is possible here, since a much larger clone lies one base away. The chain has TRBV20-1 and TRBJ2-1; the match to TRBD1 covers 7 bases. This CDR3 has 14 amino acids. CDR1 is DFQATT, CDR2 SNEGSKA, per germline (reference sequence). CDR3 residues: CSASGQETYTEQFF. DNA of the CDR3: TGCAGTGCTAGTGGACAGGAAACCTACACTGAGCAGTTCTTC.

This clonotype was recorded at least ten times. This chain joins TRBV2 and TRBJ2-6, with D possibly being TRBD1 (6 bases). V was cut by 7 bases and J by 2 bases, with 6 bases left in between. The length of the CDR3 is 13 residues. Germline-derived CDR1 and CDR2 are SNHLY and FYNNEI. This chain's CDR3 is CASKGAGANVLTF. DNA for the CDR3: TGTGCCAGCAAGGGGGCTGGGGCCAACGTCCTGACTTTC.

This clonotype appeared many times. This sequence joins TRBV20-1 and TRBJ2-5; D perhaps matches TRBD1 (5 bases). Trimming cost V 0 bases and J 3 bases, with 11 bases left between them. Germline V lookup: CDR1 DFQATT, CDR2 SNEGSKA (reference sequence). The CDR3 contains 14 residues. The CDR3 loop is CSARDPQGKETQYF. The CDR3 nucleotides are TGCAGTGCTAGAGATCCCCAGGGAAAAGAGACCCAGTACTTC.

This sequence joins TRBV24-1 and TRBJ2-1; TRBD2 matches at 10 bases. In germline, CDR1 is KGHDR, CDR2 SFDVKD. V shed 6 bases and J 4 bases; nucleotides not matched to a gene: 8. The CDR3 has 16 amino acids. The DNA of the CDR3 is TGTGCCACCAGTTCAGCGGGAGGGGGAACGTACAATGAGCAGTTCTTC. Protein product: CATSSAGGGTYNEQFF.

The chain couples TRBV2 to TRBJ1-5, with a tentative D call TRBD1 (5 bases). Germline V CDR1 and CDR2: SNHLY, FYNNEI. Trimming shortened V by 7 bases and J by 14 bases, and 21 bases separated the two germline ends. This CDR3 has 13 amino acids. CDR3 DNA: TGTGCCAGCACTGTCGGGGGAGCCGGCTACGAGCATTTT. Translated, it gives CASTVGGAGYEHF.

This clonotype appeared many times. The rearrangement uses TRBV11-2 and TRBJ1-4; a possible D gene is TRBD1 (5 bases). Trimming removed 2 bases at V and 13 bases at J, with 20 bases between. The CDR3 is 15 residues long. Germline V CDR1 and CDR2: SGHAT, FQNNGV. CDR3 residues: CASSLMGLSPPRLFF. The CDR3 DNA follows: TGTGCCAGCAGCTTAATGGGGCTCTCCCCACCTCGACTGTTTTTT.

The CDR3 nucleotides are TGTGCCAGCAGCCAAGAAAACTATGGCTACACCTTC. Residues: CASSQENYGYTF. The chain has TRBV14 and TRBJ1-2; unclear D gene. This CDR3 region has 12 residues. Trimming pared 0 bases from V and 2 bases from J, leaving 1 base between. The V gene's germline CDR1 is SGHDN and CDR2 FVKESK.

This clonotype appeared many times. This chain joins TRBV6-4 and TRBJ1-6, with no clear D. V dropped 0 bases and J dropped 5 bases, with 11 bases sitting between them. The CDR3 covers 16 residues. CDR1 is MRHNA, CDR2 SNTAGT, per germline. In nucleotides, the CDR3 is TGTGCCAGCAGTGACTCGCGCCAGCTCGATAATTCACCCCTCCACTTT. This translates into CASSDSRQLDNSPLHF.

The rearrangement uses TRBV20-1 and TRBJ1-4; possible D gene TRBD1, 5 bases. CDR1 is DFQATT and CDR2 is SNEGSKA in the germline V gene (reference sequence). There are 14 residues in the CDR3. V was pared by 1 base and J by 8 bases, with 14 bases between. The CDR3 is CSARGTPAGEKLFF. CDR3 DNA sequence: TGCAGTGCTAGAGGGACACCGGCGGGCGAAAAACTGTTTTTT.

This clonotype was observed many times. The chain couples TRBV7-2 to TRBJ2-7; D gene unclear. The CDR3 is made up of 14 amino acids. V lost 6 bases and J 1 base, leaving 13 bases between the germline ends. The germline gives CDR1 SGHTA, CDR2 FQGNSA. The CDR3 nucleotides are TGTGCCAGCAGTCCAGAGACGACTTCCTACGAGCAGTACTTC. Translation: CASSPETTSYEQYF.

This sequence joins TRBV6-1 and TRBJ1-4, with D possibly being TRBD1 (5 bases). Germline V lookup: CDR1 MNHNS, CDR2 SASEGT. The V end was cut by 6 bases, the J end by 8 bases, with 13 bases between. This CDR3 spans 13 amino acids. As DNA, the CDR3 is TGTGCCAGCAGAAAAGGGGCAGAGGAAAAACTGTTTTTT. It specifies CASRKGAEEKLFF.

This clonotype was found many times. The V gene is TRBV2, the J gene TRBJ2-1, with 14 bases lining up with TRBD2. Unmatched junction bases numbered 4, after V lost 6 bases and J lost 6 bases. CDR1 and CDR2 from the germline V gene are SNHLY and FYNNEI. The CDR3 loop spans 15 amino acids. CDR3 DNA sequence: TGTGCCAGCAGAGCCGGGACTAGCGGGAGCAATGAGCAGTTCTTC. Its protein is CASRAGTSGSNEQFF.